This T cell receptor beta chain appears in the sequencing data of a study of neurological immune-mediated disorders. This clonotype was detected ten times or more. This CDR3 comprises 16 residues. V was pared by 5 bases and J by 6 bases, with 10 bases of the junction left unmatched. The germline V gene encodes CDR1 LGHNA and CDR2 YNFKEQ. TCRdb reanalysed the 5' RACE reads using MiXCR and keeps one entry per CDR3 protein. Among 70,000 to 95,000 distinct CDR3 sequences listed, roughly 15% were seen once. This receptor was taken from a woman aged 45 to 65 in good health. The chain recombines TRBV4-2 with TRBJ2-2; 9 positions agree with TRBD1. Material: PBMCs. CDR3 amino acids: CASSSGQGIFPGELFF. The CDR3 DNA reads TGTGCCAGCAGCTCGGGACAGGGAATTTTTCCCGGGGAGCTGTTTTTT.